This TCR beta chain was sequenced for a study of shared clonotypes between healthy human individuals. Study at large: CD4 naive and CD4 memory each took three plates per donor, while CD8 naive took two and CD8 memory one.

Whole-study results and caveats: Generally, naive subsets came out with larger estimated richness than memory subsets.

Selected positively for CCR7 and CD45RO-negative, naive CD8 cells excluded terminally differentiated effector memory CD45RA+ cells. The CDR3 loop spans 13 amino acids. V was clipped by 10 bases and J by 0 bases, with 9 bases between them. The V gene's germline CDR1 is SEHNR and CDR2 FQNEAQ (reference sequence). As regards this clone: Its antigen remains unknown.

Using immunoSEQ multiplex PCR, the repertoire was profiled, and TCRdb retains in-frame clones only, with some absent. Of about 2 million clones in the sample, about 95% were seen once. The sequenced sample consisted of naive CD8+ T cells sorted from blood. The chain uses TRBV7-9 and TRBJ2-2, with D unclear. This receptor was taken from a man younger than 35 in good health. The CDR3 bases are TGTGCCATCCCGGGTACGAACACCGGGGAGCTGTTTTTT. Translating gives CAIPGTNTGELFF.